A selection of T cell receptor beta chains follows, all from one sample in a study of CD8 T cells in ankylosing spondylitis. In TCRdb, the 5' RACE reads were re-called with MiXCR into one record per CDR3 protein. The profile shows about 140,000 distinct CDR3 sequences, roughly 8% of them singletons. The sample comprised synovial fluid, either unsorted or a sorted T cell fraction (not recorded which). Every receptor here comes from a male donor with ankylosing spondylitis. Each CDR3 is given with its conserved first and last residue. A D gene is named only where the DNA matches it firmly.

CDR3aa: CASYEGGGLATQYF
v_gene: TRBV5-1
d_gene: -
j_gene: TRBJ2-5

CDR3aa: CSVVGTDGYTF
v_gene: TRBV29-1
d_gene: TRBD1
j_gene: TRBJ1-2

CDR3aa: CGWGQYTEAFF
v_gene: TRBV20-1
d_gene: -
j_gene: TRBJ1-1

CDR3aa: CASSLEVRGQGYNQPQHF
v_gene: TRBV11-2
d_gene: TRBD1
j_gene: TRBJ1-5

CDR3aa: CAIRTSQGEKLFF
v_gene: TRBV10-3
d_gene: -
j_gene: TRBJ1-4

CDR3aa: CASSFTGGREQYF
v_gene: TRBV7-9
d_gene: -
j_gene: TRBJ2-7

CDR3aa: CASSTRGGAGETQYF
v_gene: TRBV6-1
d_gene: TRBD2
j_gene: TRBJ2-5

CDR3aa: CASSILDSAVNEQFF
v_gene: TRBV19
d_gene: -
j_gene: TRBJ2-1

CDR3aa: CASSLEGATYNSPLHF
v_gene: TRBV5-1
d_gene: TRBD1
j_gene: TRBJ1-6

CDR3aa: CASSWRGDEQFF
v_gene: TRBV6-2/TRBV6-3
d_gene: -
j_gene: TRBJ2-1

CDR3aa: CASSYSLPGVRAGANVLTF
v_gene: TRBV6-5
d_gene: -
j_gene: TRBJ2-6

CDR3aa: CASSYDAGGETQYF
v_gene: TRBV9
d_gene: TRBD2
j_gene: TRBJ2-5

CDR3aa: CSASKGPYEQYF
v_gene: TRBV20-1
d_gene: -
j_gene: TRBJ2-7

CDR3aa: CASSGLGQGNYGYTF
v_gene: TRBV12-3/TRBV12-4
d_gene: TRBD1
j_gene: TRBJ1-2

CDR3aa: CASSPPSADTQYF
v_gene: TRBV18
d_gene: -
j_gene: TRBJ2-3

CDR3aa: CSAGRGGAFEQFF
v_gene: TRBV20-1
d_gene: TRBD2
j_gene: TRBJ2-1

CDR3aa: CASSLRRDQYF
v_gene: TRBV7-2
d_gene: -
j_gene: TRBJ2-3

CDR3aa: CASSLVWELVTGELFF
v_gene: TRBV5-6
d_gene: -
j_gene: TRBJ2-2

CDR3aa: CASSLGWAGGNTQYF
v_gene: TRBV7-9
d_gene: TRBD1
j_gene: TRBJ2-3

CDR3aa: CASSLDSVSFFYYEQFF
v_gene: TRBV7-8
d_gene: -
j_gene: TRBJ2-1

CDR3aa: CASSSSELAKNIQYF
v_gene: TRBV6-2/TRBV6-3
d_gene: -
j_gene: TRBJ2-4

CDR3aa: CASSAARQGIAFF
v_gene: TRBV7-3
d_gene: -
j_gene: TRBJ1-1

CDR3aa: CASSLMAYEQYF
v_gene: TRBV11-2
d_gene: -
j_gene: TRBJ2-7

CDR3aa: CASSLQGVGYGYTF
v_gene: TRBV7-2
d_gene: TRBD1
j_gene: TRBJ1-2

CDR3aa: CASRATASYGYTF
v_gene: TRBV6-1
d_gene: -
j_gene: TRBJ1-2

CDR3aa: CATSGSRSGDTEAFF
v_gene: TRBV24-1
d_gene: -
j_gene: TRBJ1-1

CDR3aa: CASSSSQTGHYGYTF
v_gene: TRBV7-9
d_gene: TRBD1
j_gene: TRBJ1-2

CDR3aa: CASSLRDGYYNEQFF
v_gene: TRBV7-8
d_gene: -
j_gene: TRBJ2-1

CDR3aa: CASSPRQGGAGELFF
v_gene: TRBV11-2
d_gene: TRBD1
j_gene: TRBJ2-2

CDR3aa: CASSLAASSYNEQFF
v_gene: TRBV5-5
d_gene: -
j_gene: TRBJ2-1

CDR3aa: CASTQLAPPGINQPQHF
v_gene: TRBV28
d_gene: -
j_gene: TRBJ1-5

CDR3aa: CSAMGGTLNTEAFF
v_gene: TRBV20-1
d_gene: -
j_gene: TRBJ1-1

CDR3aa: CSFGLAGDTQYF
v_gene: TRBV29-1
d_gene: TRBD2
j_gene: TRBJ2-3

CDR3aa: CASSVGTGYYEQYF
v_gene: TRBV5-1
d_gene: -
j_gene: TRBJ2-7

CDR3aa: CASSPGRVTEAFF
v_gene: TRBV7-2
d_gene: -
j_gene: TRBJ1-1

CDR3aa: CSARKGTGGSPLHF
v_gene: TRBV20-1
d_gene: TRBD1
j_gene: TRBJ1-6

CDR3aa: CASSLLRSGYTF
v_gene: TRBV28
d_gene: -
j_gene: TRBJ1-2

CDR3aa: CAISEIDSGLGYTF
v_gene: TRBV10-3
d_gene: -
j_gene: TRBJ1-2

CDR3aa: CASSFRDSLNTEAFF
v_gene: TRBV11-2
d_gene: TRBD1
j_gene: TRBJ1-1

CDR3aa: CASSPQGARTEAFF
v_gene: TRBV5-1
d_gene: TRBD1
j_gene: TRBJ1-1